The clone carrying this T cell receptor (beta chain) was seen a few times. No antigen is known for it. Mismatch with germline at one junction end may stem from a read error. Baseline, cycle 4 day 1, and cycle 7 day 1 were the blood sampling points. This specimen belongs to a study of OX40 agonist ivuxolimab in advanced cancers. Study-wide results and caveats: Low levels of normalized T-cell clonal expansion also appeared in some nonresponders. Averaged across samples, CD8+ T cells carried more expanded clones than CD4+ did.

The CDR3 totals 11 residues. Germline V lookup: CDR1 LNHDA, CDR2 SQIVND (reference sequence). TCRdb's copy holds only in-frame clones and misses some; the assay was immunoSEQ multiplex PCR. The data contain approximately 70,000 clones, 80% to 90% of them singletons. The V call is TRBV19, the J call TRBJ1-3; no clear D gene. The sample was CD4+ or CD8+ T cells sorted from blood, taken in a trial of the OX40 agonist ivuxolimab. This TCR came from an adult with an advanced solid tumor such as melanoma, head and neck, liver or kidney cancer. The CDR3 loop is CASNGGNAIYF. CDR3 in DNA: TGTGCCAGCAACGGAGGAAACGCCATATATTTT. The variable domain in full, with the rest retrieved from reference TRBV19 and TRBJ1-3, is DGGITQSPKYLFRKEGQNVTLSCEQNLNHDAMYWYRQDPGQGLRLIYYSQIVNDFQKGDIAEGYSVSREKKESFPLTVTSAQKNPTAFYLCASNGGNAIYFGEGSWLTVV.